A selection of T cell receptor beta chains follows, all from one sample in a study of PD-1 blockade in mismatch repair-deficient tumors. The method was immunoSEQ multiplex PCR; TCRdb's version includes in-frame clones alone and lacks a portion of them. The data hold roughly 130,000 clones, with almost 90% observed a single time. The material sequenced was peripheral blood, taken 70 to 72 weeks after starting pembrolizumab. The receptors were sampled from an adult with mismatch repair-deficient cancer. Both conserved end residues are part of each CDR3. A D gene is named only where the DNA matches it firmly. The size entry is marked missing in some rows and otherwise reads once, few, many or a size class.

CASTRTERANTEAFF,TGTGCCAGCACCCGGACAGAACGGGCGAACACTGAAGCTTTCTTT,.,TRBV11-3,TRBJ1-1,.
CASIRRAEGNTIYF,TGTGCCAGCATCAGGCGGGCTGAGGGAAACACCATATATTTT,.,TRBV6-1,TRBJ1-3,.
CASSQDGLDFYNEQFF,TGCGCCAGCAGCCAGGATGGACTCGATTTTTACAATGAGCAGTTCTTC,.,TRBV4-3,TRBJ2-1,.
CASSFARGLSEQYF,TGTGCCAGCAGTTTTGCCAGGGGGCTGTCCGAGCAGTACTTC,.,TRBV28,TRBJ2-7,TRBD1
CASSLASPSGTYNEQFF,TGTGCCAGCAGCTTAGCGTCCCCCAGCGGGACCTACAATGAGCAGTTCTTC,.,TRBV7-8,TRBJ2-1,TRBD2
CASIRTGTYEQYF,TGTGCCAGCATACGGACAGGGACCTACGAGCAGTACTTC,.,TRBV6-1,TRBJ2-7,TRBD1
CASSPPRRASRSEQFF,TGTGCCAGCTCACCACCTAGGCGGGCCTCTCGTAGTGAGCAGTTCTTC,.,TRBV18,TRBJ2-1,.
CASSPFTSGQNTGELFF,TGTGCCAGCAGCCCATTCACTAGCGGGCAGAACACCGGGGAGCTGTTTTTT,.,TRBV7-8,TRBJ2-2,TRBD2
CASSPTSGNSYEQYF,TGTGCCAGCAGCCCGACTAGCGGGAACTCCTACGAGCAGTACTTC,.,TRBV7-9,TRBJ2-7,TRBD2
CASSLKRTGNTEAFF,TGTGCCAGCAGTTTGAAACGAACAGGGAACACTGAAGCTTTCTTT,once,TRBV28,TRBJ1-1,.
CASTGHTYEQYF,TGTGCCAGCACGGGGCATACCTACGAGCAGTACTTC,.,TRBV2,TRBJ2-7,.
CASSLRDQDTQYF,TGTGCCAGCAGCTTGAGGGACCAAGATACGCAGTATTTT,.,TRBV11-2,TRBJ2-3,.
CASSPHRRGHQPQHF,TGTGCCAGCAGTCCTCATCGGCGGGGCCACCAGCCCCAGCATTTT,.,TRBV28,TRBJ1-5,.
CAISDYSSNEKLFF,TGTGCCATCAGTGATTACAGCTCGAATGAAAAACTGTTTTTT,.,TRBV10-3,TRBJ1-4,.
CASRADRDDIYEQYF,TGTGCCAGCAGAGCCGATCGGGACGATATCTACGAGCAGTACTTC,.,TRBV28,TRBJ2-7,.
CASQGGASYEQYF,TGTGCCAGCCAGGGGGGGGCGTCCTACGAGCAGTACTTC,once,TRBV19,TRBJ2-7,.
CASSQVGARVTDTQYF,TGTGCCAGCAGCCAAGTGGGGGCCAGAGTCACAGATACGCAGTATTTT,.,TRBV14,TRBJ2-3,.
CAWGRGTEAFF,TGTGCCTGGGGAAGGGGTACTGAAGCTTTCTTT,.,TRBV30,TRBJ1-1,.
CASSSRIRYGYTF,TGTGCCAGCAGTTCCCGGATTCGCTATGGCTACACCTTC,.,TRBV6-5,TRBJ1-2,.
CASSEYPGAQPQHF,TGTGCCAGCAGTGAATACCCAGGGGCTCAGCCCCAGCATTTT,once,TRBV2,TRBJ1-5,.
CASSSRDSSAEQYF,TGTGCCAGCAGCTCCAGGGATTCGTCGGCCGAGCAGTACTTC,few,TRBV5-6,TRBJ2-7,.
CASSFHGPRNGYTF,TGTGCCAGCAGTTTTCACGGACCCAGGAATGGCTACACCTTC,.,TRBV28,TRBJ1-2,.
CASSLGQGTHEQYF,TGTGCCAGCAGCTTAGGTCAGGGGACCCACGAGCAGTACTTC,.,TRBV7-9,TRBJ2-7,.
CASSFRSGTASYEQYF,TGTGCCAGTAGTTTCCGTTCCGGGACTGCGTCCTACGAGCAGTACTTC,once,TRBV19,TRBJ2-7,.
CASSLTGTGYEQYF,TGTGCCAGCAGTTTAACCGGGACAGGCTACGAGCAGTACTTC,.,TRBV27,TRBJ2-7,TRBD1
CASSDKAGETDTQYF,TGTGCCAGCAGTGACAAGGCGGGAGAAACAGATACGCAGTATTTT,.,TRBV6-4,TRBJ2-3,TRBD2
CAWSVRGQWVNLVQHF,TGTGCCTGGAGTGTACGGGGGCAATGGGTCAATCTGGTCCAGCATTTT,.,TRBV30,TRBJ1-5,.
CASSISDGAYEQYF,TGTGCCAGTAGTATCTCGGACGGGGCCTACGAGCAGTACTTC,.,TRBV19,TRBJ2-7,.
CATSRDKGITDTQYF,TGTGCCACCAGCAGAGATAAAGGGATCACAGATACGCAGTATTTT,few,TRBV15,TRBJ2-3,.
CASSQEEGSSRKLFF,TGCGCCAGCAGCCAAGAGGAGGGGAGTTCGAGAAAACTGTTTTTT,.,TRBV4-1,TRBJ1-4,.
CASSAGSYNEQFF,TGTGCCAGTAGCGCGGGCTCCTACAATGAGCAGTTCTTC,.,TRBV19,TRBJ2-1,.
CASSFERVRSGELFF,TGTGCCAGCAGCTTCGAGAGGGTGAGATCCGGGGAGCTGTTTTTT,.,TRBV7-2,TRBJ2-2,.
CASEASGSYEQYF,TGTGCCAGCGAGGCTAGCGGGTCCTACGAGCAGTACTTC,.,TRBV28,TRBJ2-7,TRBD2